A selection of T cell receptor beta chains follows, all from one sample in a study of blood T cell repertoires in COVID-19. Sequenced by immunoSEQ multiplex PCR; TCRdb stores in-frame clones only, minus some. This sample carries about 110,000 clones, 75% to 90% of them seen once, and the ten largest clones take less than 8%. The sequencing input was peripheral blood. Source of these receptors: a woman between 45 and 65 years old with acute or convalescent COVID-19. CDR3s include the opening cysteine and the closing phenylalanine or tryptophan. Each record gives: CDR3 DNA, CDR3 protein, clone size, J gene, V gene, D gene. The D gene is left open where the match is weak. For some rows the clone size is stated as once, few or many, or as a class when expanded; others skip it.

cdr3_nt: TGTGCCAGCAGTGCACAGGGGGGATATGGCTACACCTTC
cdr3_aa: CASSAQGGYGYTF
clone_size: -
j_call: TRBJ1-2
v_call: TRBV6-4
d_call: TRBD1

cdr3_nt: TGTGCCTTTACCCGGGACAGGGGATTTTCACCCCTCCACTTT
cdr3_aa: CAFTRDRGFSPLHF
clone_size: -
j_call: TRBJ1-6
v_call: TRBV30
d_call: TRBD1

cdr3_nt: TGTGCCAGCAGCCAAGATTTCGACACTGAAGCTTTCTTT
cdr3_aa: CASSQDFDTEAFF
clone_size: -
j_call: TRBJ1-1
v_call: TRBV14
d_call: -

cdr3_nt: TGTGCCAGCAGCTTGGACCCTACTGATTCACCCCTCCACTTT
cdr3_aa: CASSLDPTDSPLHF
clone_size: -
j_call: TRBJ1-6
v_call: TRBV5-4
d_call: -

cdr3_nt: TGTGCCAGCAGCCAAACGTCCACAGGGAATAAGTTTTTT
cdr3_aa: CASSQTSTGNKFF
clone_size: -
j_call: TRBJ1-4
v_call: TRBV2
d_call: -

cdr3_nt: TGTGCCATAAACTCCGGGTCCTATAGCTCCTACGAGCAGTACTTC
cdr3_aa: CAINSGSYSSYEQYF
clone_size: -
j_call: TRBJ2-7
v_call: TRBV10-3
d_call: -

cdr3_nt: TGTGCCAGCAACCTACAGGGGCCGGGGACTGAAGCTTTCTTT
cdr3_aa: CASNLQGPGTEAFF
clone_size: -
j_call: TRBJ1-1
v_call: TRBV6-5
d_call: TRBD1

cdr3_nt: TGTGCCAGCAGTTTCTTTCCGGGACAGGGGATAAACAATCAGCCCCAGCATTTT
cdr3_aa: CASSFFPGQGINNQPQHF
clone_size: -
j_call: TRBJ1-5
v_call: TRBV6-2/TRBV6-3
d_call: TRBD1

cdr3_nt: TGCGCCAGCAGCTCAGACAGGGGGGATACATATAGCAATCAGCCCCAGCATTTT
cdr3_aa: CASSSDRGDTYSNQPQHF
clone_size: -
j_call: TRBJ1-5
v_call: TRBV5-1
d_call: TRBD1

cdr3_nt: TGTGCCAGCAGTTTACAGGATAGGGAGCAGTACTTC
cdr3_aa: CASSLQDREQYF
clone_size: -
j_call: TRBJ2-7
v_call: TRBV12-3/TRBV12-4
d_call: -

cdr3_nt: TGTGCTAGTGGGACATACAGGGAGGGGGGCAATCAGCCCCAGCATTTT
cdr3_aa: CASGTYREGGNQPQHF
clone_size: once
j_call: TRBJ1-5
v_call: TRBV12-5
d_call: -

cdr3_nt: TGCGCCAGCAGCCGCCCCGACAGGGGTGGCACTGAAGCTTTCTTT
cdr3_aa: CASSRPDRGGTEAFF
clone_size: -
j_call: TRBJ1-1
v_call: TRBV5-1
d_call: TRBD1

cdr3_nt: TGTGCCATCCAGACAGGGCCGTTCCATCTCAGTTCACCCCTCCACTTT
cdr3_aa: CAIQTGPFHLSSPLHF
clone_size: few
j_call: TRBJ1-6
v_call: TRBV28
d_call: TRBD1

cdr3_nt: TGTGCCTGGAGTGTCCGTCGTCAGCGTACGTCCTTC
cdr3_aa: CAWSVRRQRTSF
clone_size: -
j_call: TRBJ1-2
v_call: TRBV30
d_call: -

cdr3_nt: TGTGCCAGCAGTTCGGGCGGGGGGGCTTTCTTT
cdr3_aa: CASSSGGGAFF
clone_size: -
j_call: TRBJ1-1
v_call: TRBV12-3/TRBV12-4
d_call: -

cdr3_nt: TGTGCCAGCAGCCCTTGGACAGGCCTCAACGATCAGCCCCAGCATTTT
cdr3_aa: CASSPWTGLNDQPQHF
clone_size: -
j_call: TRBJ1-5
v_call: TRBV6-2/TRBV6-3
d_call: TRBD1

cdr3_nt: TGTGCCAGCAGTGCCGACCCGGACAGCTATGGCTACACCTTC
cdr3_aa: CASSADPDSYGYTF
clone_size: -
j_call: TRBJ1-2
v_call: TRBV25-1
d_call: -

cdr3_nt: TGTGCCAGTAGTAGAAAAAGACAGGCAGAGGTACCAAATGAAAAACTGTTTTTT
cdr3_aa: CASSRKRQAEVPNEKLFF
clone_size: -
j_call: TRBJ1-4
v_call: TRBV19
d_call: -